This passage covers 8 T cell receptor beta chains from one sample sequenced in a study of T-cell reconstitution after alpha-beta-depleted transplantation in children. Unique molecular identifiers were incorporated when the TCRbeta library was constructed. TCRdb fed the PCR reads into MiXCR, producing one record per CDR3 protein. The table has 400,000 to 500,000 distinct CDR3 sequences, 11% seen once. The sample was PBMCs from the stem cell graft donor, taken from the stem cell graft. Receptor source: a human donor who donated a stem cell graft to a child with acute myeloid leukemia.

This rearrangement joins TRBV2 to TRBJ2-6; no reliable D call. The CDR3 spans 12 residues. Germline lookup yields CDR1 SNHLY and CDR2 FYNNEI. V lost 9 bases and J lost 4, with 7 bases in between. The CDR3 loop reads CASQSGANVLTF. DNA of the CDR3: TGTGCCAGTCAGTCGGGGGCCAACGTCCTGACTTTC.

The CDR3 DNA reads as TGCGCCAGCAGCTTGGACGAGGGGGAAACCTACGAGCAGTACTTC. It codes for CASSLDEGETYEQYF. J is TRBJ2-7 and V is TRBV5-1; possibly TRBD1 for D (6 bases). Trimming took 0 bases from V and 2 from J, leaving 12 bases between them. The CDR3 runs to 15 residues. Germline values: CDR1 SGHRS, CDR2 YFSETQ.

The chain carries TRBV20-1 and TRBJ2-7; 11 bases are a match to TRBD2. Germline-derived CDR1 and CDR2 are DFQATT and SNEGSKA (reference sequence). The CDR3 is made up of 15 amino acids. V lost 5 bases, J lost 1 base, and 7 bases stayed unmatched. The DNA of the CDR3 is TGCAGTGCTGAAACAACTAGCGGGGGTTCCTACGAGCAGTACTTC. Amino acid sequence: CSAETTSGGSYEQYF.

This clonotype has just a few counts. The chain couples TRBV20-1 to TRBJ2-5, with a possible D match to TRBD1 (6 bases). V lost 4 bases and J lost 2, with 11 bases in between. Germline V lookup: CDR1 DFQATT, CDR2 SNEGSKA (reference sequence). There are 13 residues in the CDR3. The CDR3 sequence is CSATMDSQETQYF. The CDR3 region has the DNA TGCAGTGCTACTATGGACAGTCAAGAGACCCAGTACTTC.

V usage is TRBV6-1 and J usage is TRBJ2-3; TRBD2 matches at 8 bases. The CDR3 totals 15 residues. Trimming at V came to 3 bases and at J to 8 bases, leaving 10 bases not matched to a gene. Looked up from germline, CDR1 is MNHNS and CDR2 is SASEGT. CDR3 sequence reads: CASSDGRGGLFTQYF. For the CDR3, the DNA is TGTGCCAGCAGTGATGGTCGGGGGGGTCTGTTTACGCAGTATTTT.

This clonotype was seen ten or more times. The chain combines TRBV9 with TRBJ2-3; D tentatively reads TRBD1 or TRBD2 (5 bases each). Per the germline V gene, CDR1 is SGDLS and CDR2 is YYNGEE. This CDR3 region has 14 residues. V was clipped by 2 bases and J by 4 bases, with 11 bases between them. Here the CDR3 DNA reads TGTGCCAGCAGCGTGGCCGGGACCGCAGATACGCAGTATTTT. It encodes CASSVAGTADTQYF.

The CDR3 sequence: CASSQKTEVFTYNEQFF. The CDR3, as DNA: TGCGCCAGCAGCCAAAAGACAGAGGTATTCACCTACAATGAGCAGTTCTTC. The chain joins TRBV4-3 to TRBJ2-1; D perhaps matches TRBD1 (5 bases). The CDR3 is made up of 17 amino acids. Germline values: CDR1 LGHNA, CDR2 YSLEER. The V gene lost 2 bases and the J gene lost 2 bases, with 16 bases spanning the gap.

This clonotype was observed at least ten times. The gene calls are TRBV4-2 and TRBJ2-1, with 8 bases matching TRBD1. Germline loops: CDR1 LGHNA, CDR2 YNFKEQ. The CDR3 sequence is 15 residues long. J was trimmed by 6 bases and V by 2 bases; bases with no gene match: 6. The CDR3 DNA reads as TGTGCCAGCAGCCAACGGGGGACAGGTCCCAATGAGCAGTTCTTC. Its translation: CASSQRGTGPNEQFF.